The source of this T cell receptor beta chain is a study of T cells in narcolepsy (dated by TCRdb to about 2018). Some background on the complete study: The study enrolled patients with narcolepsy type 1 or type 2 (NT1, NT2) together with healthy control donors. The study sought autoreactive T cells targeting hypocretin neuron self-antigens (hypocretin, TRIB2) in narcolepsy patients, using TCR Vbeta sequencing to track clonotypes in blood and CSF.

This clone came up a few times. Its antigen is unknown. No base-level quality is on record; no much larger clone is a single base apart. Library preparation employed the immunoSEQ multiplex PCR assay. Imported from immuneACCESS, the table was reduced by TCRdb to in-frame sequences with V and J called. These copies leave out some clones; in studies compared against another copy, an unresolved V gene accounts for under half, and the cause of the remainder is not known. The sample yields about 30,000 clones; approximately 80% were counted once. The ten largest clones capture about 0.94% of the sample. Memory CD4+ T cells were sorted ex vivo from peripheral blood of narcolepsy patients and healthy controls for TCR Vbeta sequencing. The CDR3 sequence holds 18 residues, the cysteine and phenylalanine included. The CDR3 DNA has 54 bases and is translated from base 1. Via the germline V gene, CDR1 is SGHAT and CDR2 FQNNGV. Compared with germline, V lacks 5 bases and J lacks 0 bases; bases without a gene match: 9.

Beyond this particular receptor, the publication reports: HCRT-specific and TRIB2-specific autoreactive clonotypes were highlighted in plots that compared CD4+ T cell clonotypes in CSF versus blood from the same patient. No sequences matching autoreactive T cell clones were contained in some blood memory CD4+ repertoires from patients and controls. Numbers of sequenced blood memory CD4+ clonotypes were comparable, with averages of approximately 39,000 in patients and fewer than 35,000 in controls. Autoreactive clonotypes were reported to be detected serially in the blood of the same patients and of different patients, but not in the blood of healthy controls.

This sequence originates from a human donor with narcolepsy. Sequenced sample: CD45RA- memory CD4+ T cells from PBMCs. The meaning of the sample's cell subset or site label: memory T cells sorted ex vivo from peripheral blood. This chain is built from TRBV11-2 and TRBJ1-4; 10 central nucleotides agree with TRBD1. The nucleotide sequence reads TGTGCCAGCAGCCCCACGGGACAGGGGTATTCAACTAATGAAAAACTGTTTTTT. Translated, this gives CASSPTGQGYSTNEKLFF.